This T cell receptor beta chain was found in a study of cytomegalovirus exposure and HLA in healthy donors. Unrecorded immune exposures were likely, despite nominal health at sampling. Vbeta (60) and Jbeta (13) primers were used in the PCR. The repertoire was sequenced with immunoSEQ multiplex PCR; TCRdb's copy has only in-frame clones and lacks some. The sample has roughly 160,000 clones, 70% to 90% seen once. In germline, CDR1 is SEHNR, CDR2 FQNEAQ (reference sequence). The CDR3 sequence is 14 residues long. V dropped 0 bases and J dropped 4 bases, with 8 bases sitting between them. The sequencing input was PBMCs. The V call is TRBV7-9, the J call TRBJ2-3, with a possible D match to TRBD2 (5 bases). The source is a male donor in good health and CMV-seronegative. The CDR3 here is CASSLAGGADTQYF. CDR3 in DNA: TGTGCCAGCAGCTTAGCTGGAGGCGCAGATACGCAGTATTTT.